The TCR beta chain described here comes from a study of blood T cell repertoires in COVID-19. In the study overall: Spain, Italy and the United States supplied samples that represented acute and convalescent COVID-19. From T cells, B-cell-depleted T cells, or PBMCs came the material, which was cDNA or gDNA.

Looked up from germline, CDR1 is LGHDT and CDR2 is YNNKEL (reference sequence). Unmatched junction bases numbered 2, after V lost 4 bases and J lost 3 bases. The CDR3 runs 14 residues. Under the authors' procedure: Amplification from reference gene primers served as the basis for estimated nucleated cell counts. This table comes from immunoSEQ multiplex PCR, and its TCRdb copy is limited to in-frame clones, with some not included. The D gene and trimming were derived from the DNA, and the V and J assignments and clone size from that table. The table shows about 490,000 clones, with around 85% occurring only once.

The sample taken for sequencing was peripheral blood. This TCR came from a human donor in a cohort sampled during active COVID-19. The rearrangement joins TRBV3-1 (or the pseudogene TRBV3-2) to TRBJ2-2, with 7 bases matching TRBD1. CDR3 residues: CASSPTGDTGELFF. DNA of the CDR3: TGTGCCAGCAGCCCTACAGGGGACACCGGGGAGCTGTTTTTT.